The sequence of this TCR beta chain was determined in a study of blood T cell repertoires in COVID-19. This table comes from immunoSEQ multiplex PCR, and its TCRdb copy is limited to in-frame clones, with some not included. The table records just over 300,000 clones, approximately 84% of them present only once. Germline assignment: CDR1 KGHSH and CDR2 LQKENI. V lost 0 bases and J lost 1, with 7 bases in between. The CDR3 is made up of 14 amino acids. This TCR derives from a man younger than 45 who had recovered from COVID-19. Specimen: PBMCs or T cells enriched from blood (not recorded which). The chain links TRBV18 to TRBJ2-7; a possible D gene is TRBD2 (5 bases). CDR3 residues: CASSPPEGSYEQYF. Written as DNA, the CDR3 is TGTGCCAGCTCACCACCTGAGGGTTCCTACGAGCAGTACTTC.